This paragraph reports one T cell receptor (beta chain). The sample originates from a study of blood T cell repertoires in COVID-19. Authors' data handling: Amplification of reference gene primers provided the estimated nucleated cell counts. Using immunoSEQ multiplex PCR, the repertoire was profiled, and TCRdb retains in-frame clones only, with some absent. The DNA was the basis for D and trimming; V, J and clone size are from that table. This sample carries a few hundred thousand clones, 75% to 90% of them seen once, and the ten largest clones take more than 5%. Germline V gene sequence: CDR1 SEHNR, CDR2 FQNEAQ (reference sequence). With 2 bases clipped from V and 6 bases from J, the junction kept 7 bases outside the gene matches. The CDR3 covers 16 residues.

V gene TRBV7-9 combines with J gene TRBJ2-1; TRBD2 aligns across 10 bases. The sequenced sample was PBMCs or T cells enriched from blood (not recorded which). This receptor was identified in a man younger than 40 who had recovered from COVID-19. The DNA of the CDR3 is TGTGCCAGCAGCTTATTCTCGAGCGGGGGGGCCAATGAGCAGTTCTTC. Its translation: CASSLFSSGGANEQFF.